This T cell receptor beta chain stems from a study of T-cell memory formation after mild COVID-19 (TCRdb year 2021). Broadly, across the study: TCR sequence clusters from the two donors were found to be largely donor specific. In two donors, T-cell clones that expanded and contracted after mild COVID-19 were followed by sequencing TCRalpha and TCRbeta repertoires longitudinally. Two young, previously healthy adult volunteers made up the cohort, one male and one female.

This clonotype was counted at least ten times. Its antigen is still unknown. Base quality data are lacking; no much larger clone is found one base away. CDR1 SEHNR and CDR2 FQNEAQ are derived from the germline V gene (reference sequence). The V end loses 3 bases and the J end loses 3 bases, and a stretch of 9 bases separates them. There are 13 amino acids in the CDR3, from cysteine to phenylalanine inclusive. Just the 39-base CDR3 DNA is kept, in frame starting at base 1. Ficoll-Paque density gradient centrifugation was the method used to isolate PBMCs. Broader findings and caveats from the paper: The detection of some responding clones in pre-infection memory suggests that pre-existing cross-reactive memory T cells joined the SARS-CoV-2 response. Balanced CD4/CD8 phenotypes were observed for clones contracting from day 15 to 85, whereas a bias towards CD4+ was observed for a second wave of clones expanding from day 15 to 37. Whether the second-wave clones peaking on day 37 were SARS-CoV-2 specific was not confirmed. The study covered only a couple of mild cases, and larger cohorts including severe cases with pre-infection samples were considered necessary. Contracting CD4+ clones turned up mainly in the CM and EM memory subsets, whereas EMRA was where CD8+ clones were enriched.

Sequencing relied on an Illumina NovaSeq 6000. TCRalpha and TCRbeta cDNA libraries were constructed by 5'RACE with constant-segment primers, with sample barcodes and unique molecular identifiers being introduced. Trizol reagent was used to extract RNA from every sample. The libraries were amplified in two PCR steps, and the second step added a second sample barcode and Illumina TruSeq adapters. Libraries were sequenced on an Illumina NovaSeq with 2 x 150 bp paired-end reads. The original methods were these. Demultiplexing of reads and collapsing into UMI-guided consensus sequences were performed with migec v1.2.7. Using mixcr v2.1.11, the UMI consensuses were aligned to TRA and TRB V and J templates and assembled into clonotypes. Clonotypes were classified as expanded or contracted when called significant by both edgeR and NoisET, with noise models trained on biological replicates. For edgeR calls, a false discovery rate-adjusted p below 0.01 and a log2 fold-change threshold of 1 were applied. PCA with hierarchical clustering of max-normalized trajectories of the 1000 most abundant clonotypes was used as exploratory dynamics analysis. The CD4 or CD8 phenotype of responding clones was assigned using the separately sequenced CD4+ and CD8+ repertoires. The raw public reads went through TCRdb reprocessing: fastp at Q25, MiXCR clone calling, in-frame beta chains kept. Every CDR3 protein is listed once, alongside the most common genes and DNA of its rows. The V and J calls and clone size are TCRdb's, not the authors'. The sample table shows 290,000 or so distinct CDR3 sequences, and roughly 19% are seen once. The ten most abundant clones make up approximately 21% of the sample.

The sample was PBMCs or a T cell subset sorted from them (not recorded which). This receptor was taken from a young man who had mild COVID-19 (a few samples of this study predate the infection). The sample titles of this study are shuffled in the database, so cell type and time point are left out; the donor was told from shared clones. The rearrangement combines TRBV7-9 with TRBJ2-7; the D segment could be TRBD2, given 5 matching bases. Here is the DNA: TGTGCCAGCAGCTTGGTGGGAGACTACGAGCAGTACTTC. Its product reads: CASSLVGDYEQYF. The CDR3 plus the reference TRBV7-9 and TRBJ2-7 genes for the other parts give the full variable domain: DTGVSQNPRHKITKRGQNVTFRCDPISEHNRLYWYRQTLGQGPEFLTYFQNEAQLEKSRLLSDRFSAERPKGSFSTLEIQRTEQGDSAMYLCASSLVGDYEQYFGPGTRLTVT.